Reported below is one T cell receptor beta chain. Its antigen is undetermined. The data were taken from a study of blood T cells in healthy people across ages. Study findings and constraints: With unsorted PBMCs, a conclusive comparison of naive versus antigen-experienced cells was not possible.

It was with a sample-barcoded 5' primer and a J-beta primer mix that a second PCR of roughly 7 to 12 cycles was run. A tag from a template-switch adaptor with 12 random nucleotides marked each cDNA molecule. MiXCR, run by TCRdb on the 5' RACE reads, gives a single entry per CDR3 protein. Seen here are more than 1 million distinct CDR3 sequences, 40% to 55% observed once, and the top ten hold approximately 19%. CDR1 is SEHNR and CDR2 is FQNEAQ in the germline V gene (reference sequence). V lost 4 bases, J lost 5 bases, and 11 bases stayed unmatched. The CDR3 consists of 17 residues. No fewer than 6 micrograms of total RNA were isolated from every sample.

J is TRBJ2-5 and V is TRBV7-9, with 12 bases identical to TRBD1. Sample: blood. This clonotype originated in a woman aged 55-70 years in good health. CDR3 protein: CASSSFGTGGSRETQYF. The CDR3 DNA follows: TGTGCCAGCAGCTCGTTCGGGACAGGGGGCAGTCGGGAGACCCAGTACTTC.